This T cell receptor (beta chain) was profiled in a study of post-analysis software for immune sequencing data. Study summary: The cohort encompassed relapsing-remitting, secondary progressive and progressive-relapsing multiple sclerosis disease courses. Whole-study results and caveats: Controls showed lower frequencies than patients for five TRBV segments, and TRBV5-6, TRBV5-1 and TRBV20-1 were among these. Batch-matched samples strongly co-clustered by F measure.

This clonotype was counted between two and nine times. Its matching antigen is unknown. Trimming cost V 7 bases and J 4 bases, with 15 bases left between them. Germline-derived CDR1 and CDR2 are MNHNS and SASEGT. The CDR3 runs 14 residues. TCR beta cDNA libraries included unique molecular identifiers. The yield from roughly 1 to 10 million T cells was roughly 500,000 cDNA molecules in total. Using its own MiXCR run on the PCR reads, TCRdb lists one record per CDR3 protein. The sample yields about 820,000 distinct CDR3 sequences, about 50% seen once. This TCR was recovered from a girl between 10 and 17 years old with multiple sclerosis. Material for sequencing was blood. The chain links TRBV6-1 to TRBJ2-3; the D gene could be TRBD1 or TRBD2 (6 bases each). CDR3 bases: TGTGCCAGCAAAATTGCAGGGGAGGCAGATACGCAGTATTTT. Amino acid sequence: CASKIAGEADTQYF.